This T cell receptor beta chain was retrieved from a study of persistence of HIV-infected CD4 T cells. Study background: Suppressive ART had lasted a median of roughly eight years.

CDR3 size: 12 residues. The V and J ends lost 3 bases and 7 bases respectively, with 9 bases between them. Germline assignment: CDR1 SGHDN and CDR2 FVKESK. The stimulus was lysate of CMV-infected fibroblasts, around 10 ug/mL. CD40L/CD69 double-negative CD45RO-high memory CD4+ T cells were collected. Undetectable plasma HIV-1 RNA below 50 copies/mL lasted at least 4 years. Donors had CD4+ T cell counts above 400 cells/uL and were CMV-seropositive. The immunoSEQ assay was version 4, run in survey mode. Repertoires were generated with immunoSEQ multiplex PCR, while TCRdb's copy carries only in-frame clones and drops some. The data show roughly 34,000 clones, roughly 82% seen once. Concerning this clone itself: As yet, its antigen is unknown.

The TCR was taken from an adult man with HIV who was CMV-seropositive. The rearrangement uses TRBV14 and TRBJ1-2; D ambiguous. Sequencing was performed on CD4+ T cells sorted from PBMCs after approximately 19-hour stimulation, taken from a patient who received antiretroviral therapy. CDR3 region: CASSQGGFGYTF. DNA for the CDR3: TGTGCCAGCAGCCAGGGAGGGTTTGGCTACACCTTC. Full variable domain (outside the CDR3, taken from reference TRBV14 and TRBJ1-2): EAGVTQFPSHSVIEKGQTVTLRCDPISGHDNLYWYRRVMGKEIKFLLHFVKESKQDESGMPNNRFLAERTGGTYSTLKVQPAELEDSGVYFCASSQGGFGYTFGSGTRLTVV.